A selection of T cell receptor beta chains follows, all from one sample in a study of sequential checkpoint blockade in melanoma. Clones were sequenced by immunoSEQ multiplex PCR, and TCRdb holds only the in-frame ones, with some missing. This table has tens of thousands of clones, approximately 68% appearing once. The sample in question was CD8+ T cells sorted from blood (inferred from file names), obtained from a patient given nivolumab and ipilimumab in sequence. These receptors were obtained from a human donor with melanoma. The CDR3 runs from the conserved cysteine through the conserved F or W. The D gene is left open where the match is weak.

v_call d_call cdr3_aa
TRBV5-1 TRBD2 CASSLDLAGLSTDTQYF
TRBV6-5 - CASEFGRGEQPQHF
TRBV11-2 TRBD1 CASSPPTGAYEQYF
TRBV5-1 - CASSSSGKNRGYTF
TRBV7-9 TRBD1 CASRYSGGDEKLFF
TRBV2 - CASSATGTGELFF
TRBV7-9 - CASSLVGAPGSRGTGELFF
TRBV27 TRBD1 CASSLGTGGYGNTIYF
TRBV12-5 - CASANRVGNSPLHF
TRBV9 - CASSGPLGGAENEQFF
TRBV14 - CASSQEAVSTKNIQYF
TRBV4-3 TRBD1 CASSPYRGHYEQYF
TRBV7-9 TRBD1 CASSPRAGQEGYGYTF
TRBV4-1 TRBD1 CASSLDRGPYEQYF
TRBV9 TRBD2 CASSAGTSGGYEQFF
TRBV6-6 - CASSYSQGKGGGEQFF
TRBV11-2 - CASSFTTRRNTGELFF